Below are 9 T cell receptor beta chains sequenced from a single sample in a study of blood T cell repertoires in COVID-19. This table comes from immunoSEQ multiplex PCR, and its TCRdb copy is limited to in-frame clones, with some not included. Here the sample spans approximately 180,000 clones, approximately 87% being singletons. The material sequenced was peripheral blood. The source of these receptors is a woman in her sixties or seventies with COVID-19, enrolled during active disease.

CDR3 in amino acids: CASSLDTGQGATYEQYF. In DNA, the CDR3 is TGTGCCAGCAGCTTAGATACGGGGCAGGGGGCTACCTACGAGCAGTACTTC. The V call is TRBV11-2, the J call TRBJ2-7, with TRBD1 matching over 8 bases. CDR1 is SGHAT, CDR2 FQNNGV, per germline. The CDR3 consists of 17 residues. V shed 0 bases and J 2 bases; nucleotides not matched to a gene: 9.

In its sample, this clone was seen once. The chain carries TRBV28 and TRBJ1-5, with TRBD1 as a possible D gene (5 bases). The V and J ends lost 5 bases and 4 bases respectively, with 21 bases between them. Per germline, CDR1 MDHEN and CDR2 SYDVKM. This CDR3 comprises 17 residues. The CDR3 reads CASSERSGEGSNQPQHF. The CDR3 region has the DNA TGTGCCAGCAGTGAACGTTCGGGGGAGGGATCAAATCAGCCCCAGCATTTT. The full variable domain, with the rest looked up from reference TRBV28 and TRBJ1-5, is DVKVTQSSRYLVKRTGEKVFLECVQDMDHENMFWYRQDPGLGLRLIYFSYDVKMKEKGDIPEGYSVSREKKERFSLILESASTNQTSMYLCASSERSGEGSNQPQHFGDGTRLSIL.

This chain uses TRBV10-1 with TRBJ2-7; no clear D. V was cut by 8 bases and J by 10 bases, with 12 bases left in between. From germline, CDR1 is WNHNN and CDR2 SYGVQD (reference sequence). This CDR3 has 10 residues. CDR3 sequence (DNA): TGCGCCAGCGGAGACCGGGTCCAGTACTTC. Translation: CASGDRVQYF.

The chain joins TRBV9 to TRBJ2-1, with 8 bases identical to TRBD1. The CDR3 loop spans 14 amino acids. The V and J ends lost 0 bases and 10 bases, in that order; junction bases with no gene match: 6. From germline, CDR1 is SGDLS and CDR2 YYNGEE. This chain's CDR3 is CASSVGQGAYEQFF. The CDR3, as DNA: TGTGCCAGCAGCGTAGGGCAGGGGGCATACGAGCAGTTCTTC.

This clone is a singleton in its sample. The V gene is TRBV11-2, the J gene TRBJ2-5; D perhaps matches TRBD1 (6 bases). V lost 2 bases and J 2 bases, leaving 15 bases between the germline ends. The germline V gene has CDR1 SGHAT and CDR2 FQNNGV. CDR3 length: 16 residues. CDR3 loop: CASSLSPRGVQETQYF. CDR3 sequence (DNA): TGTGCCAGCAGCTTATCCCCCAGGGGCGTACAAGAGACCCAGTACTTC.

The J gene is TRBJ1-2, the V gene TRBV19, with 7 bases fitting TRBD1. Germline V gives CDR1 LNHDA, CDR2 SQIVND (reference sequence). The CDR3 sequence is 15 residues long. V lost 4 bases and J lost 7; bases outside the gene matches: 12. CDR3 nucleotide sequence: TGTGCCAGTAGTACCCGACAGGGAGCATCCTCTGGCTACACCTTC. This sequence encodes CASSTRQGASSGYTF.

V and J are TRBV5-1 and TRBJ2-1; 7 nucleotides match TRBD1. There are 12 residues in the CDR3. CDR1 and CDR2 (germline): SGHRS, YFSETQ. V was pared by 0 bases and J by 13 bases, with 4 bases of the junction left unmatched. CDR3 bases: TGCGCCAGCAGCTTGGTGAGGGACAGTCAGTTCTTC. Protein: CASSLVRDSQFF.

This clone has a single count. The chain employs TRBV5-8 and TRBJ2-5; 8 nucleotides match TRBD2. The CDR3 has 15 amino acids. V trimming: 4 bases; J trimming: 5 bases; junction bases outside the gene matches: 10. From germline, CDR1 is SGHTS and CDR2 YDEGEE. The CDR3 region is CASSKRSGSWETQYF. CDR3 DNA: TGTGCCAGCAGCAAACGGAGCGGGAGCTGGGAGACCCAGTACTTC.

The genes are TRBV7-2 and TRBJ1-1; D gene uncertain. V lost 4 bases and J 1 base, leaving 10 bases between the germline ends. Per germline, CDR1 SGHTA and CDR2 FQGNSA. This CDR3 spans 14 amino acids. In nucleotides, the CDR3 is TGTGCCAGCAGCTCACCGACACGGAACACTGAAGCTTTCTTT. Translated, it gives CASSSPTRNTEAFF. Variable domain in full (rest from reference TRBV7-2 and TRBJ1-1): GAGVSQSPSNKVTEKGKDVELRCDPISGHTALYWYRQSLGQGLEFLIYFQGNSAPDKSGLPSDRFSAERTGGSVSTLTIQRTQQEDSAVYLCASSSPTRNTEAFFGQGTRLTVV.